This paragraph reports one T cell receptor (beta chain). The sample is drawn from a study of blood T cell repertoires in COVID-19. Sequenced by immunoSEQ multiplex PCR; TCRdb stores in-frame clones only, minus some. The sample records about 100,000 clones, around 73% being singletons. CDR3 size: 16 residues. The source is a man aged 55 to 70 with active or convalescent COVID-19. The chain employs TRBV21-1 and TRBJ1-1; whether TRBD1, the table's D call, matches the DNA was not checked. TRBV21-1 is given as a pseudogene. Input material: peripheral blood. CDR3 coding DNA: TGTGCCAGCAGCATGGGTACCGGGACAGCGAACACTGAAGCTTTCTTT. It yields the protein CASSMGTGTANTEAFF.